The sequence of this T cell receptor beta chain was determined in a study of early T cells in non-severe SARS-CoV-2 infection. V was clipped by 0 bases and J by 3 bases, with 10 bases between them. The germline gives CDR1 SGDLS, CDR2 YYNGEE. This CDR3 comprises 14 residues. In TCRdb, the 5' RACE reads were re-called with MiXCR into one record per CDR3 protein. Of about 48,000 distinct CDR3 sequences in the sample, approximately 6% were seen once. The TCR originated in an adult who was a healthcare worker with PCR-confirmed SARS-CoV-2 infection or an uninfected control (not recorded which). Here the sequenced sample was whole blood, taken at baseline. The chain is built from TRBV9 and TRBJ2-7; TRBD1 or TRBD2 may be the D gene (5 bases each). CDR3 coding DNA: TGTGCCAGCAGCGTAGCAGGGACCGACTACGAGCAGTACTTC. This codes for CASSVAGTDYEQYF.